This T cell receptor (beta chain) comes out of a study of T cell repertoires in ileal Crohn's disease. Study in general: Surgery for a complication: stricturing in 61%, penetrating in about 39%. Study results and limitations: All patients with clonality above 26.8% had endoscopic recurrence.

Per sample, roughly 530 nanograms of biopsy DNA were TCRB immunosequenced. Generated by immunoSEQ multiplex PCR, the TCRdb table keeps only in-frame clones and is missing some. The sample comprises a few thousand clones, roughly 80% of which are singletons, and roughly 4.5% rests with the top ten. This sample's time point: neoterminal ileum biopsy at postoperative endoscopy, about 6 months after surgery. Adults with ileal or ileocolonic Crohn's disease and an indication for resection were eligible. As to this clone: Its matching antigen is unknown.

The CDR3 covers 16 residues. Per germline, CDR1 LGHNA and CDR2 YNFKEQ. The V and J ends lost 1 base and 1 base, in that order; junction bases with no gene match: 0. This clonotype was sampled from an adult with Crohn's disease. This chain connects TRBV4-2 to TRBJ2-6; 8 bases match TRBD1. The sample was ileal tissue. This CDR3 is CASSQGTGSGANVLTF. The CDR3 region has the DNA TGTGCCAGCAGCCAAGGGACAGGGTCTGGGGCCAACGTCCTGACTTTC.